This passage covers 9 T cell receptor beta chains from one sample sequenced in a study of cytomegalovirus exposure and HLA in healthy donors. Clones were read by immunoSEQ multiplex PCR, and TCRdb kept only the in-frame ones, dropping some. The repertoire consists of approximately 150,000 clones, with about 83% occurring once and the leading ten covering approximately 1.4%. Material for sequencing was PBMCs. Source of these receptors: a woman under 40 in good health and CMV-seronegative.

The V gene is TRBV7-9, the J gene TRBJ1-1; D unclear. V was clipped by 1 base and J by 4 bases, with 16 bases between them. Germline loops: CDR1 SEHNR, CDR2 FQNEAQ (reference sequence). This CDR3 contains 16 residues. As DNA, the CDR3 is TGTGCCAGCAGCTTAGTTGGTGAGGGCTGGGCCACTGAAGCTTTCTTT. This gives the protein CASSLVGEGWATEAFF.

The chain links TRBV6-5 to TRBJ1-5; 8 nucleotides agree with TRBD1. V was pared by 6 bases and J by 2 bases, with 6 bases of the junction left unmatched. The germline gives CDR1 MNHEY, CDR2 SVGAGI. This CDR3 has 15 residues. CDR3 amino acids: CASRNRGSGNQPQHF. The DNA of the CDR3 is TGTGCCAGCAGAAACAGGGGGAGCGGCAATCAGCCCCAGCATTTT.

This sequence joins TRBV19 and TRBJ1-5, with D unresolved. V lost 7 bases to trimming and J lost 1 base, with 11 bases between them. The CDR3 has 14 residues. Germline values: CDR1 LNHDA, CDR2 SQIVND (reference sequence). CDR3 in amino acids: CASNRGLSNQPQHF. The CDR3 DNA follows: TGTGCCAGTAATCGGGGTTTGAGCAATCAGCCCCAGCATTTT. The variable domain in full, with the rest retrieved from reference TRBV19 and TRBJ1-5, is DGGITQSPKYLFRKEGQNVTLSCEQNLNHDAMYWYRQDPGQGLRLIYYSQIVNDFQKGDIAEGYSVSREKKESFPLTVTSAQKNPTAFYLCASNRGLSNQPQHFGDGTRLSIL.

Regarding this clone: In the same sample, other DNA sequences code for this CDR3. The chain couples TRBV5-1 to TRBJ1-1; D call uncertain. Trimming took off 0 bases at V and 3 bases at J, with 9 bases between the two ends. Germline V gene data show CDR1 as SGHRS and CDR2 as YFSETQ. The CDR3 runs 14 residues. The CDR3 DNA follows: TGCGCCAGCAGCTTGGGAGGTGGGTACACTGAAGCTTTCTTT. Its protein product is CASSLGGGYTEAFF.

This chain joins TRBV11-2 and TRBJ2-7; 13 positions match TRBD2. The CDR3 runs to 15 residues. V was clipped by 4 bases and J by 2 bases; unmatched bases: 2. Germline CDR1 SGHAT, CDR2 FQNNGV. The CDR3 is CASSSGLAGAYEQYF. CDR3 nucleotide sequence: TGTGCCAGCAGCTCTGGACTAGCGGGGGCCTACGAGCAGTACTTC.

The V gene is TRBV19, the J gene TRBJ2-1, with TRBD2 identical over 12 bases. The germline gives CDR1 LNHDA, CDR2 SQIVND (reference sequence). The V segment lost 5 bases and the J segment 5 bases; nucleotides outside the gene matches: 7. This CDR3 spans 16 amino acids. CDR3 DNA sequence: TGTGCCAGTAGTCCTTACCTAGCGGGGGGGAACAATGAGCAGTTCTTC. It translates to CASSPYLAGGNNEQFF.

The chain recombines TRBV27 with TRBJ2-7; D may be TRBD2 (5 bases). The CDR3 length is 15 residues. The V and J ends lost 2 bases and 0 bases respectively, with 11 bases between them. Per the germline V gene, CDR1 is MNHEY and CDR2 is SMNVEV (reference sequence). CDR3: CASSLIGLDSYEQYF. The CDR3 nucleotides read TGTGCCAGCAGTTTAATTGGACTTGACTCCTACGAGCAGTACTTC.

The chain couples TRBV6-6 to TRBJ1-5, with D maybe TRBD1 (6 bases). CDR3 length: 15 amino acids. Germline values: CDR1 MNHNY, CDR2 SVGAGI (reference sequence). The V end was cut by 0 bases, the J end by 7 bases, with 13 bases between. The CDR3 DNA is TGTGCCAGCAGTTACTCAGGCAGGGGAGGGCAGCCCCAGCATTTT. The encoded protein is CASSYSGRGGQPQHF.

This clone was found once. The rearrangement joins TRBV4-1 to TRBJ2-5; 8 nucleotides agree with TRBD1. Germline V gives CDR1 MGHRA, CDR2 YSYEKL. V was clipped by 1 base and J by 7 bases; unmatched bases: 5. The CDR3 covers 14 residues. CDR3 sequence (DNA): TGCGCCAGCAGCCAAGGACAGGGGATCGGGACCCAGTACTTC. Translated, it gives CASSQGQGIGTQYF.